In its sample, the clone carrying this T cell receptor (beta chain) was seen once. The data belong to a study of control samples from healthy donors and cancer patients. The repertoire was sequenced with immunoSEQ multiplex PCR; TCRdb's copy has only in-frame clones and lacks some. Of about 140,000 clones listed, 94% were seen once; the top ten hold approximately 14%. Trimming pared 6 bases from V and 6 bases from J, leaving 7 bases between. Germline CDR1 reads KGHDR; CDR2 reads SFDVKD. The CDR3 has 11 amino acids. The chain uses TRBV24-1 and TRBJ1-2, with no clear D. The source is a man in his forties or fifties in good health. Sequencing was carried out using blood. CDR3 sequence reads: CATSYLDGYTF. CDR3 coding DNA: TGTGCCACCAGTTACTTGGATGGCTACACCTTC.